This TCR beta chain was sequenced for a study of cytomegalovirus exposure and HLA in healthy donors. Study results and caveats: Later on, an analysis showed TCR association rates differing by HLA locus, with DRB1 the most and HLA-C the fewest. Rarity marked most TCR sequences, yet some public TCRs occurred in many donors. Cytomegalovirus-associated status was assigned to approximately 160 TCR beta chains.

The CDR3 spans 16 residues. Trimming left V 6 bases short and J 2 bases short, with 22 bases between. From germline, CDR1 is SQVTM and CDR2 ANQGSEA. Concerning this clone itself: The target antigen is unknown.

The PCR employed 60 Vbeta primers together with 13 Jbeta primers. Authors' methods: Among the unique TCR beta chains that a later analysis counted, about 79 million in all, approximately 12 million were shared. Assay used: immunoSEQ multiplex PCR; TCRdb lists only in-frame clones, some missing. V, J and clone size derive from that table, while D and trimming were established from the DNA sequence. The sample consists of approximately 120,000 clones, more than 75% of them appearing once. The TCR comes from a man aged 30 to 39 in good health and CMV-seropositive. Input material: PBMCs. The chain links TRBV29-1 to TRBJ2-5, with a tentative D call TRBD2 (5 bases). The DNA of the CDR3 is TGCAGCGTCCAAGAGGGTGGCGGACCCGATCAAGAGACCCAGTACTTC. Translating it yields CSVQEGGGPDQETQYF. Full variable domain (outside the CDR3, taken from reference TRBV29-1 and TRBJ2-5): SAVISQKPSRDICQRGTSLTIQCQVDSQVTMMFWYRQQPGQSLTLIATANQGSEATYESGFVIDKFPISRPNLTFSTLTVSNMSPEDSSIYLCSVQEGGGPDQETQYFGPGTRLLVL.